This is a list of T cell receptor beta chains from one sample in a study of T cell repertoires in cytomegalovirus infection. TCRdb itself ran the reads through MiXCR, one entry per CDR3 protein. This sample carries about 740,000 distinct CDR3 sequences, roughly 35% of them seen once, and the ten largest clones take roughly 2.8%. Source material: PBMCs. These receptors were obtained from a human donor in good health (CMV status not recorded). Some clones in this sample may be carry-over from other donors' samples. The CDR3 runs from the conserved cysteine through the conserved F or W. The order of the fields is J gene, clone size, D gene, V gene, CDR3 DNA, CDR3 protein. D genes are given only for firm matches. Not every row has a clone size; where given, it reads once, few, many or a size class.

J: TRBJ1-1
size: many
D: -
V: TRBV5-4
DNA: TGTGCCAGCAGCTTGGATAGACGGCCGGGCACTGAAGCTTTCTTT
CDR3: CASSLDRRPGTEAFF

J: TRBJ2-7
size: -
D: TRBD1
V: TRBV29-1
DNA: TGCAGCGTTGAGACAGGGGAAGGGGACCCAAAATACGAGCAGTACTTC
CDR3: CSVETGEGDPKYEQYF

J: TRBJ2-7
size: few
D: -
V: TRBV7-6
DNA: TGTGCCAGCAGCTTCGGGGAATACTACGAGCAGTACTTC
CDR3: CASSFGEYYEQYF

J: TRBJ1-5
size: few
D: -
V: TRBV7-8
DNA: TGTGCCAGCAGCTCAGGAGTTCGTCAGCCCCAGCATTTT
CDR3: CASSSGVRQPQHF

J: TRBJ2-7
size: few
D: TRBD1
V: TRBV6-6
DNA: TGTGCCAGCAGTGTCACCAGACAGGGATTAAGCGAGCAGTACTTC
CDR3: CASSVTRQGLSEQYF

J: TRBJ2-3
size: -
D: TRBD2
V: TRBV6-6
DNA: TGTGCCAGCAGTTACTGGCGCGGGGGTATCTTAGATACGCAGTATTTT
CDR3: CASSYWRGGILDTQYF

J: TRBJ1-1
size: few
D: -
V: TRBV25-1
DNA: TGTGCCAGCAGTGATGGCAGACTCAAACCGGAGGACACTGAAGCTTTCTTT
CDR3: CASSDGRLKPEDTEAFF

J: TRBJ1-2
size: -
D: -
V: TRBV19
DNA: TGTGCCAGTAGTAACTTCGACAGCATACCCGACTTTGGCTATGGCTACACCTTC
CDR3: CASSNFDSIPDFGYGYTF

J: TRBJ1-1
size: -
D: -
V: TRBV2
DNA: TGTGCCAGCAGTGATTGGCGAGCACCAAACACTGAAGCTTTCTTT
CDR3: CASSDWRAPNTEAFF

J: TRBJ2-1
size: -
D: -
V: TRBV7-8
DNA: TGTGCCAGCTCCCTACGGGATGGCTGTTACAATGAGCAGTTCTTC
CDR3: CASSLRDGCYNEQFF

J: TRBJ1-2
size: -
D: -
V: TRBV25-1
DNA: TGTGCCAGCAGTGAAGGGCCGGGCAGGGTTCACCACTGGGACTATGGCTACACCTTC
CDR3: CASSEGPGRVHHWDYGYTF

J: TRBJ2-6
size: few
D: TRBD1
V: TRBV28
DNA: TGTGCCAGCAGCCGTGACAGGGTTGCTGGGGCCAACGTCCTGACTTTC
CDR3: CASSRDRVAGANVLTF